One and the same sample provided the 10 T cell receptor beta chains below, sequenced in a study of T-cell reconstitution after alpha-beta-depleted transplantation in children. The TCRbeta library was prepared with unique molecular identifiers. TCRdb re-called the PCR reads through MiXCR, storing one row per CDR3 protein. The repertoire holds fewer than 550,000 distinct CDR3 sequences, with over 9.5% as singletons. Source: PBMCs, mostly from graft donor cells, taken 180 days after TCRalphabeta/CD19-depleted stem cell transplant. Source of these receptors: a female patient aged 2-10 years who had a stem cell transplant for aplastic anemia, so the T cells may come from the graft donor.

This clonotype was detected only a few times. The V gene is TRBV7-9, the J gene TRBJ2-7; D uncertain. From germline, CDR1 is SEHNR and CDR2 FQNEAQ (reference sequence). Trimming shortened V by 3 bases and J by 6 bases, and 6 bases separated the two germline ends. The CDR3 is 11 amino acids. The chain's CDR3 is CASSFRGEQYV. The CDR3, as DNA: TGTGCCAGCAGCTTCCGTGGCGAGCAGTACGTC.

The chain uses TRBV29-1 and TRBJ2-5, with no clear D. V lost 4 bases, J lost 1 base, and 13 bases lay in between. The CDR3 runs to 14 residues. Germline V CDR1 and CDR2: SQVTM, ANQGSEA. The CDR3 sequence is CSVASMGSQETQYF. DNA for the CDR3: TGCAGCGTTGCGTCAATGGGGTCCCAAGAGACCCAGTACTTC.

This clonotype was seen at least ten times. The genes are TRBV12-3 or TRBV12-4 and TRBJ2-1; the D gene is possibly TRBD2 (6 bases). The V end was cut by 6 bases, the J end by 1 base, with 16 bases between. This CDR3 has 16 amino acids. The CDR3 DNA reads as TGTGCCAGCAGCCCTAATCGGGGAGGATCCTACAATGAGCAGTTCTTC. Protein sequence: CASSPNRGGSYNEQFF.

The chain uses TRBV5-1 and TRBJ2-2; D remains unclear. V lost 1 base to trimming and J lost 2 bases, with 6 bases between them. The CDR3 runs to 14 residues. Germline lookup yields CDR1 SGHRS and CDR2 YFSETQ. DNA for the CDR3: TGCGCCAGCAGCTTGTCCCATAACACCGGGGAGCTGTTTTTT. Amino acids: CASSLSHNTGELFF.

The chain is built from TRBV24-1 and TRBJ2-3; D may be TRBD1 or TRBD2 (5 bases each). The V end lost 3 bases, the J end lost 2 bases, and 11 bases lay between the germline ends. Looked up from germline, CDR1 is KGHDR and CDR2 is SFDVKD. The CDR3 runs 15 residues. For the CDR3, the DNA is TGTGCCACCAGTGATCCGGGACGGACCACAGATACGCAGTATTTT. This encodes CATSDPGRTTDTQYF.

This clonotype was found many times. The chain carries TRBV21-1 and TRBJ1-2. TRBV21-1 is termed a pseudogene. The CDR3 consists of 10 residues. The DNA for the CDR3 is TGTGCCAGCAGCAAATTTGGCTACACCTTC. Its protein is CASSKFGYTF.

The sample holds a few counts of this clonotype. The chain joins TRBV10-3 to TRBJ2-3; D perhaps matches TRBD1 (6 bases). Germline CDR1 and CDR2: ENHRY and SYGVKD. There are 15 residues in the CDR3. The ends were cut back, 0 bases at V and 4 bases at J, with 11 bases in the middle. The CDR3 region is CAISESGTPPDTQYF. In nucleotides, the CDR3 is TGTGCCATCAGTGAGTCAGGGACACCCCCAGATACGCAGTATTTT.

This clonotype was recorded at least ten times. One end of the junction does not line up with germline, which may come from a read error. The chain links TRBV12-3 or TRBV12-4 to TRBJ2-1; 7 bases are a match to TRBD1. This CDR3 has 11 amino acids. The CDR3 spells CASSSGQLVSF. CDR3 DNA: TGTGCCAGCAGTTCGGGACAGCTAGTATCCTTC.

Notes on this clonotype: The junction departs from germline at one end; a sequencing error may be responsible. This sequence joins TRBV7-8 and TRBJ2-5, with D perhaps TRBD1 (6 bases). This CDR3 region has 15 residues. The germline V gene has CDR1 SGHVS and CDR2 FQNEAQ. CDR3 protein: CGSSFRQGSRETQYF. The CDR3, as DNA: TGTGGCAGCAGCTTTAGGCAGGGGAGTCGGGAGACCCAGTACTTC.

This clonotype occurred a few times. The rearrangement links TRBV28 to TRBJ1-5; D is ambiguous. CDR1 MDHEN and CDR2 SYDVKM come from the germline V gene. The CDR3 has 15 amino acids. Trimming stripped 7 bases from V and 0 bases from J, with 13 bases between. CDR3 sequence reads: CASTGSLHSNQPQHF. In nucleotides, the CDR3 is TGTGCCAGCACAGGTTCCTTACATAGCAATCAGCCCCAGCATTTT.